The text below deals with one T cell receptor (beta chain). Its cognate antigen has yet to be identified. No qualities accompany the bases; no much larger clone lies one base away. The V and J ends are trimmed by 3 bases and 3 bases, leaving 11 bases between them. CDR1 and CDR2 are read off the germline V gene as MNHEY and SVGAGI. Inclusive of the bounding cysteine and phenylalanine, the CDR3 is 14 residues long. Only CDR3 DNA is held: 42 bases, read in frame from base 1. The data belong to a study of blood T cell repertoires in COVID-19 (dated by TCRdb to about 2020). For the wider study: Samples covering the acute and convalescent phases of COVID-19 were provided by collaborators in the United States, Italy and Spain. Samples came from the ongoing ImmuneRACE study (first 160 participants) plus 1,254 subjects from 6 global collaborators. Deeply sampled blood TCRbeta repertoires from subjects exposed to, actively infected with, or recovered from COVID-19 were included in the dataset. Where HLA class I and class II types were available, the types were taken from metadata supplied by the sample provider, not from assay-based typing. The sample metadata nearly always contained a de-identified subject ID, COVID-19 status, age in years and sex. The repertoires were released in a freely available public database meant as a resource for research on the immune response to SARS-CoV-2. The prospective study material was composed of cDNA or gDNA derived from T cells, B-cell-depleted T cells, or PBMCs. General conclusions and limits of the study: The amount of clinical and demographic metadata varied by source and participant and was provided uncurated.

TCRbeta CDR3 regions were amplified from genomic DNA using the immunoSEQ Assay, a bias-controlled multiplex PCR. Under the source paper's analysis protocol: Nucleated cell counts per sample were estimated from amplification of reference gene primers within the assay. Sequence reads were collapsed and filtered to measure the absolute abundance of every unique TCRbeta CDR3 rearrangement. Productive Simpson clonality was computed per sample as the square root of Simpson's diversity index over productive rearrangements. TCRdb's version of the immuneACCESS table is confined to in-frame rearrangements and falls short of the full clone set. An unresolved V gene accounts for under half of the shortfall where checked; the remainder is of unknown origin. V and J calls and clone size are given by that table; D and trimming were obtained from the DNA. For this sample there are some 150,000 clones; 87% appear just once. The ten largest make up over 8.5% of the sample.

The collaborating institutions used their own protocols to collect whole blood in K2EDTA tubes. Collaborator samples were shipped for TCRbeta analysis as frozen whole blood, isolated PBMCs, or DNA extracted from either sample type. Specimen: peripheral blood. This TCR derives from a woman aged 50 to 60 with active or convalescent COVID-19. The V gene is TRBV6-5 and the J gene is TRBJ1-2; no D gene call is confident. The sequence in DNA is TGTGCCAGCAGTTATGATCAGGCGCACTATGGCTACACCTTC. Translated, this is CASSYDQAHYGYTF.